The rows below give T cell receptor beta chains drawn from one sample of a study of cytomegalovirus exposure and HLA in healthy donors. Clones were read by immunoSEQ multiplex PCR, and TCRdb kept only the in-frame ones, dropping some. The table shows around 300,000 clones, with over 75% occurring only once. The material sequenced was PBMCs. The source of these receptors is a woman under 30 in good health and CMV-seronegative. Each CDR3 is given with its conserved first and last residue. The D gene is left open where the match is weak. Some rows have no size entry. The others give once, few or many, or a class for an expanded clone.

V gene: TRBV5-1
clone size: -
J gene: TRBJ2-1
D gene: -
CDR3 protein: CASSSSTHYNEQFF
CDR3 DNA: TGCGCCAGCAGCTCGTCTACCCACTACAATGAGCAGTTCTTC

V gene: TRBV7-2
clone size: -
J gene: TRBJ2-1
D gene: -
CDR3 protein: CASTPDRASSYNEQFF
CDR3 DNA: TGTGCCAGCACCCCGGACAGAGCGAGCTCCTACAATGAGCAGTTCTTC

V gene: TRBV15
clone size: once
J gene: TRBJ1-1
D gene: -
CDR3 protein: CATRLQVRTEAFF
CDR3 DNA: TGTGCCACCAGACTACAGGTGCGCACTGAAGCTTTCTTT

V gene: TRBV9
clone size: -
J gene: TRBJ1-2
D gene: TRBD1
CDR3 protein: CASSVGRDSYYGYTF
CDR3 DNA: TGTGCCAGCAGCGTAGGACGGGACAGCTACTATGGCTACACCTTC

V gene: TRBV5-1
clone size: -
J gene: TRBJ2-1
D gene: TRBD2
CDR3 protein: CASSLGTSGRVSSEQFF
CDR3 DNA: TGCGCCAGCAGCTTGGGGACTAGCGGGAGGGTTTCGAGTGAGCAGTTCTTC

V gene: TRBV7-6
clone size: -
J gene: TRBJ2-7
D gene: -
CDR3 protein: CASSSSVNEQYF
CDR3 DNA: TGTGCCAGCAGCTCCTCTGTAAACGAGCAGTACTTC

V gene: TRBV5-1
clone size: -
J gene: TRBJ2-2
D gene: -
CDR3 protein: CASSLANLPSPSGLFF
CDR3 DNA: TGCGCCAGCAGCTTGGCCAACCTCCCGTCCCCCTCGGGGCTGTTTTTT

V gene: TRBV5-1
clone size: -
J gene: TRBJ1-6
D gene: TRBD1
CDR3 protein: CASSFEQGSYNSPLHF
CDR3 DNA: TGCGCCAGCAGCTTCGAACAGGGGTCCTATAATTCACCCCTCCACTTT

V gene: TRBV9
clone size: once
J gene: TRBJ2-7
D gene: -
CDR3 protein: CASSVDGGTYEQYF
CDR3 DNA: TGTGCCAGCAGCGTCGACGGGGGAACCTACGAGCAGTACTTC

V gene: TRBV27
clone size: -
J gene: TRBJ2-3
D gene: TRBD2
CDR3 protein: CASTLSGRLDTQYF
CDR3 DNA: TGTGCCAGCACCCTTAGCGGGAGATTAGATACGCAGTATTTT

V gene: TRBV5-1
clone size: -
J gene: TRBJ2-7
D gene: TRBD1
CDR3 protein: CASSPPGQSYEQYF
CDR3 DNA: TGCGCCAGCAGCCCGCCGGGACAGTCCTACGAGCAGTACTTC

V gene: TRBV30
clone size: few
J gene: TRBJ1-1
D gene: -
CDR3 protein: CAWDRLGTEAFF
CDR3 DNA: TGTGCCTGGGACAGGTTGGGGACTGAAGCTTTCTTT

V gene: TRBV29-1
clone size: -
J gene: TRBJ1-1
D gene: -
CDR3 protein: CSVAGRVNTEAFF
CDR3 DNA: TGCAGCGTTGCGGGCAGGGTGAACACTGAAGCTTTCTTT

V gene: TRBV6-1
clone size: -
J gene: TRBJ2-1
D gene: -
CDR3 protein: CASSGTPGGNEQFF
CDR3 DNA: TGTGCCAGCAGTGGTACCCCTGGCGGGAATGAGCAGTTCTTC

V gene: TRBV25-1
clone size: once
J gene: TRBJ1-1
D gene: -
CDR3 protein: CASSRGGMGTEAFF
CDR3 DNA: TGTGCCAGCAGTCGTGGAGGGATGGGGACTGAAGCTTTCTTT

V gene: TRBV7-8
clone size: -
J gene: TRBJ2-6
D gene: -
CDR3 protein: CASSSILMAGVGSGANVLTF
CDR3 DNA: TGTGCCAGCAGCTCTATACTAATGGCAGGGGTTGGCTCTGGGGCCAACGTCCTGACTTTC

V gene: TRBV9
clone size: -
J gene: TRBJ1-1
D gene: TRBD1
CDR3 protein: CASSVEGAVSEAFF
CDR3 DNA: TGTGCCAGCAGCGTAGAGGGGGCTGTCTCTGAAGCTTTCTTT

V gene: TRBV6-1
clone size: -
J gene: TRBJ2-5
D gene: TRBD2
CDR3 protein: CASRKREARETQYF
CDR3 DNA: TGTGCCAGCAGGAAGCGGGAGGCGCGAGAGACCCAGTACTTC

V gene: TRBV7-3
clone size: -
J gene: TRBJ2-3
D gene: TRBD2
CDR3 protein: CASSLFGHGLAGGHGDTQYF
CDR3 DNA: TGTGCCAGCAGCTTATTTGGCCATGGACTAGCGGGAGGGCATGGAGATACGCAGTATTTT

V gene: TRBV18
clone size: -
J gene: TRBJ1-2
D gene: -
CDR3 protein: CASSPGEGVYGYTF
CDR3 DNA: TGTGCCAGCTCACCGGGTGAGGGCGTCTATGGCTACACCTTC

V gene: TRBV13
clone size: once
J gene: TRBJ1-1
D gene: -
CDR3 protein: CASSPGGGVNTEAFF
CDR3 DNA: TGTGCCAGCAGCCCGGGAGGGGGGGTGAACACTGAAGCTTTCTTT

V gene: TRBV4-3
clone size: -
J gene: TRBJ2-3
D gene: TRBD2
CDR3 protein: CASSLFLGLAGATDTQYF
CDR3 DNA: TGCGCCAGCAGCCTATTTTTGGGGCTAGCGGGAGCAACGGATACGCAGTATTTT

V gene: TRBV7-8
clone size: -
J gene: TRBJ2-1
D gene: TRBD2
CDR3 protein: CASSLVGPGVVLAGVPNEQFF
CDR3 DNA: TGTGCCAGCAGCTTAGTGGGGCCGGGGGTAGTACTAGCGGGAGTCCCCAATGAGCAGTTCTTC

V gene: TRBV6-5
clone size: -
J gene: TRBJ2-1
D gene: TRBD2
CDR3 protein: CASGLSGRADEQFF
CDR3 DNA: TGTGCCAGCGGCCTTAGCGGGAGGGCCGATGAGCAGTTCTTC

V gene: TRBV28
clone size: -
J gene: TRBJ2-3
D gene: TRBD2
CDR3 protein: CASLTSGRSDTQYF
CDR3 DNA: TGTGCCAGCCTAACTAGCGGGAGGTCAGATACGCAGTATTTT

V gene: TRBV2
clone size: -
J gene: TRBJ1-2
D gene: -
CDR3 protein: CASSEERGRGYTF
CDR3 DNA: TGTGCCAGCAGTGAAGAGAGGGGGAGAGGCTACACCTTC

V gene: TRBV27
clone size: -
J gene: TRBJ2-1
D gene: TRBD2
CDR3 protein: CASTRLAGANEQFF
CDR3 DNA: TGTGCCAGCACCCGACTAGCGGGAGCCAATGAGCAGTTCTTC

V gene: TRBV28
clone size: -
J gene: TRBJ2-4
D gene: -
CDR3 protein: CASSPPGRPAIQYF
CDR3 DNA: TGTGCCAGCAGTCCCCCAGGCAGGCCTGCCATTCAGTACTTC

V gene: TRBV18
clone size: -
J gene: TRBJ2-2
D gene: -
CDR3 protein: CASSLYTGELFF
CDR3 DNA: TGTGCCAGCTCACTCTACACCGGGGAGCTGTTTTTT

V gene: TRBV9
clone size: -
J gene: TRBJ1-1
D gene: -
CDR3 protein: CASSGHTVGTFF
CDR3 DNA: TGTGCCAGCAGCGGACACACCGTCGGAACTTTCTTT

V gene: TRBV9
clone size: -
J gene: TRBJ2-6
D gene: -
CDR3 protein: CASSVQGSGANVLTF
CDR3 DNA: TGTGCCAGCAGCGTACAGGGGTCTGGGGCCAACGTCCTGACTTTC

V gene: TRBV18
clone size: once
J gene: TRBJ2-5
D gene: TRBD1
CDR3 protein: CASSSNTGGETQYF
CDR3 DNA: TGTGCCAGCTCATCAAACACAGGGGGAGAGACCCAGTACTTC